One and the same sample provided the 29 T cell receptor beta chains below, sequenced in a study of blood T cell repertoires in COVID-19. The protocol was immunoSEQ multiplex PCR, while the TCRdb copy is restricted to in-frame clones and leaves out a portion. The table shows about 210,000 clones, with 80% to 90% occurring only once. Sequences were obtained from peripheral blood. All receptors derive from a woman between 45 and 65 years old with active or convalescent COVID-19.

The chain couples TRBV10-3 to TRBJ1-3; a weak D match, TRBD1 (6 bases). The V and J ends lost 1 base and 0 bases respectively, with 16 bases between them. In germline, CDR1 is ENHRY, CDR2 SYGVKD. The CDR3 spans 18 residues. CDR3 residues: CAISEFSGGQISGNTIYF. The DNA for the CDR3 is TGTGCCATCAGTGAGTTCTCGGGGGGACAAATCTCTGGAAACACCATATATTTT.

This clone was found a few times. The chain links TRBV28 to TRBJ1-4, with a tentative D call TRBD1 (5 bases). Per germline, CDR1 MDHEN and CDR2 SYDVKM. The CDR3 sequence is 14 residues long. Trimming removed 5 bases from V and 6 bases from J, with 13 bases in between. CDR3 coding DNA: TGTGCCAGCAGTGGGGGGTATGGCCATGAAAAACTGTTTTTT. It yields the protein CASSGGYGHEKLFF.

The genes are TRBV6-1 and TRBJ1-3; 7 nucleotides align to TRBD1. Germline V gives CDR1 MNHNS, CDR2 SASEGT. The CDR3 runs 15 residues. V was clipped by 3 bases and J by 2 bases; unmatched bases: 4. DNA of the CDR3: TGTGCCAGCAGTGAGACAGGGACGGCTGGAAACACCATATATTTT. Its translation is CASSETGTAGNTIYF.

The chain combines TRBV3-1 (or the pseudogene TRBV3-2) with TRBJ1-1, with 8 bases aligning to TRBD1. The CDR3 spans 15 residues. Germline CDR1 is LGHDT and CDR2 is YNNKEL (reference sequence). Germline trimming cut 0 bases from V and 10 bases from J; bases unmatched to any gene: 10. The CDR3, as DNA: TGTGCCAGCAGCCAAGAGGCAGGGGGCTCTGTAGCAGCTTTCTTT. It yields the protein CASSQEAGGSVAAFF.

The rearrangement uses TRBV2 and TRBJ2-1; D is perhaps TRBD1 (6 bases). Germline V gene lookup returns CDR1 SNHLY and CDR2 FYNNEI. The CDR3 runs 14 residues. V gave up 9 bases and J gave up 3 bases, with 15 bases separating them. This CDR3 is CARGTGTLYNEQFF. CDR3 nucleotide sequence: TGTGCCAGGGGGACCGGGACACTCTACAATGAGCAGTTCTTC.

As regards this clone: One end of the junction is discordant with germline, which a read error may explain. This chain joins TRBV7-9 and TRBJ1-1, with D unresolved. The germline V gene encodes CDR1 SEHNR and CDR2 FQNEAQ (reference sequence). The CDR3 covers 12 residues. The CDR3: CASSSDTALVCF. DNA for the CDR3: TGTGCCAGCAGCTCCGACACGGCGTTGGTGTGTTTC. Using reference TRBV7-9 and TRBJ1-1 for the parts outside the CDR3, the full variable domain is DTGVSQNPRHKITKRGQNVTFRCDPISEHNRLYWYRQTLGQGPEFLTYFQNEAQLEKSRLLSDRFSAERPKGSFSTLEIQRTEQGDSAMYLCASSSDTALVCFGQGTRLTVV.

V is TRBV20-1 and J is TRBJ1-2, with D tentatively TRBD1 (5 bases). The CDR3 is 11 residues long. Germline loops: CDR1 DFQATT, CDR2 SNEGSKA (reference sequence). This CDR3 reads CKGKNNYGYTF. The CDR3 DNA follows: TGCAAGGGGAAGAATAACTATGGCTACACCTTC.

This clone was picked up a small number of times. This chain uses TRBV7-2 with TRBJ1-3, with 7 bases lining up with TRBD1. The V gene's germline CDR1 is SGHTA and CDR2 FQGNSA. V shed 6 bases, J shed 0 bases, and the junction held 2 bases outside the gene matches. CDR3 length equals 14 residues. The CDR3 DNA follows: TGTGCCAGCAGGGGACAGCTCTCTGGAAACACCATATATTTT. Its translation is CASRGQLSGNTIYF. The variable domain in full, with the rest retrieved from reference TRBV7-2 and TRBJ1-3, is GAGVSQSPSNKVTEKGKDVELRCDPISGHTALYWYRQSLGQGLEFLIYFQGNSAPDKSGLPSDRFSAERTGGSVSTLTIQRTQQEDSAVYLCASRGQLSGNTIYFGEGSWLTVV.

The CDR3 DNA reads as TGTGCCAGCAGCTTTCAGGGGGGCACTGAAGCTTTCTTT. It encodes CASSFQGGTEAFF. This chain joins TRBV5-8 and TRBJ1-1; 7 bases map to TRBD1. Trimming took 2 bases from V and 4 from J; bases not matched to a gene: 2. Germline CDR1 is SGHTS and CDR2 is YDEGEE. The CDR3 is made up of 13 amino acids.

V is TRBV3-1 (or the pseudogene TRBV3-2) and J is TRBJ1-6; D is ambiguous. With 4 bases removed from V and 0 bases from J, the gap between germline ends came to 19 bases. The CDR3 is 19 residues long. The V gene's germline CDR1 is LGHDT and CDR2 YNNKEL (reference sequence). The DNA of the CDR3 is TGTGCCAGCAGCCGAGGAGGGATGGGAACCGTCTCCTATAATTCACCCCTCCACTTT. This translates into CASSRGGMGTVSYNSPLHF.

J is TRBJ1-3 and V is TRBV11-1; no definite D call. Per germline, CDR1 SGHAT and CDR2 FQDESV (reference sequence). Deletions cut 3 bases from V and 8 bases from J, with 14 bases between. The CDR3 contains 14 residues. CDR3 loop: CASSFSPQVDTIYF. Written as DNA, the CDR3 is TGTGCCAGCAGCTTTTCGCCGCAAGTAGACACCATATATTTT.

This sequence joins TRBV5-1 and TRBJ1-4; the D is unclear. Between the trimmed V and J ends, which lost 4 bases and 5 bases, there was a span of 12 bases. CDR1 is SGHRS, CDR2 YFSETQ, per germline. CDR3 length equals 14 residues. CDR3 protein: CASSTGIGNEKLFF. The CDR3 nucleotides read TGCGCCAGCAGCACCGGGATCGGGAATGAAAAACTGTTTTTT.

The chain combines TRBV11-2 with TRBJ1-2; the match to TRBD1 covers 7 bases. The V and J ends lost 4 bases and 5 bases, in that order; junction bases with no gene match: 10. The CDR3 runs to 15 residues. CDR1 is SGHAT, CDR2 FQNNGV, per germline. CDR3 nucleotide sequence: TGTGCCAGCAGCTCCCAACAGGGGAGTTTATATGGCTACACCTTC. Translating gives CASSSQQGSLYGYTF.

The chain employs TRBV6-1 and TRBJ1-2, with TRBD1 matching over 8 bases. This CDR3 is 15 amino acids long. Trimming cost V 2 bases and J 0 bases; bases outside gene matches: 2. Germline lookup yields CDR1 MNHNS and CDR2 SASEGT. The CDR3 spells CASSEQGATNYGYTF. CDR3 nucleotides: TGTGCCAGCAGTGAACAGGGGGCGACTAACTATGGCTACACCTTC.

This clone was counted a single time. The V and J genes are TRBV6-5 and TRBJ1-2, with 11 bases fitting TRBD1. The V and J ends lost 4 bases and 7 bases, in that order; junction bases with no gene match: 8. There are 15 residues in the CDR3. Germline V gives CDR1 MNHEY, CDR2 SVGAGI. CDR3 sequence: CASSSSGTGGIGYTF. The CDR3 region has the DNA TGTGCCAGCAGTTCCTCCGGGACAGGGGGAATTGGCTACACCTTC.

The chain is built from TRBV6-6 and TRBJ1-5, with unresolved D. Germline V gives CDR1 MNHNY, CDR2 SVGAGI (reference sequence). Trimming stripped 5 bases from V and 0 bases from J, with 17 bases between. The CDR3 has 17 residues. As DNA, the CDR3 is TGTGCCAGCAGTCCCCGGGAGGGCGCCTATAGCAATCAGCCCCAGCATTTT. This encodes CASSPREGAYSNQPQHF.

The chain uses TRBV5-1 and TRBJ1-2; 7 bases map to TRBD1. The junction had 19 bases not matched to a gene; V was cut back by 4 bases and J by 7 bases. This CDR3 comprises 17 residues. CDR1 is SGHRS and CDR2 is YFSETQ in the germline V gene. The CDR3, as DNA: TGCGCCAGCAGCCTCATGAGGGGGCAGGGCAATAGTCTTGGCTACACCTTC. Translated: CASSLMRGQGNSLGYTF.

This clone showed up just once. V usage is TRBV28 and J usage is TRBJ1-1; a possible D gene is TRBD1 (5 bases). This CDR3 is built from 13 residues. V was pared by 2 bases and J by 11 bases, with 15 bases between. Looked up from germline, CDR1 is MDHEN and CDR2 is SYDVKM. Written as DNA, the CDR3 is TGTGCCAGCAGTTTAGAATGGGTAGCAGGGGCTTTCTTT. Its protein is CASSLEWVAGAFF.

This chain's CDR3 is CASSTGQGRNQPQHF. CDR3 in DNA: TGTGCCAGCAGTACGGGACAGGGTCGTAATCAGCCCCAGCATTTT. The chain employs TRBV28 and TRBJ1-5; TRBD1 aligns across 9 bases. The CDR3 contains 15 residues. CDR1 and CDR2 (germline): MDHEN, SYDVKM. The J segment lost 4 bases and the V segment lost 5 bases, leaving 6 bases of the junction unmatched.

This chain links TRBV6-5 with TRBJ2-5; D is perhaps TRBD2 (5 bases). V was cut by 0 bases and J by 7 bases, with 18 bases left in between. This CDR3 has 16 residues. Germline V gene sequence: CDR1 MNHEY, CDR2 SVGAGI. CDR3 sequence (DNA): TGTGCCAGCAGTTACTCGGCCCGAGGCGAGGGTCGGACCCAGTACTTC. Translation gives CASSYSARGEGRTQYF.

The chain carries TRBV28 and TRBJ2-7, with D perhaps TRBD2 (7 bases). This CDR3 spans 16 amino acids. The germline CDR1 and CDR2 sequences are MDHEN and SYDVKM. The V and J ends lost 4 bases and 2 bases respectively, with 18 bases between them. In DNA form, the CDR3 reads TGTGCCAGCAGTTCTCCCTCAACGGGGGGCACCTACGAGCAGTACGTC. Translated: CASSSPSTGGTYEQYV.

The chain has TRBV27 and TRBJ1-6; D perhaps matches TRBD1 (5 bases). Germline CDR1 reads MNHEY; CDR2 reads SMNVEV (reference sequence). V shed 1 base and J shed 7 bases, with 5 bases lying between them. CDR3 size: 13 residues. CDR3 bases: TGTGCCAGCAGTTTATGGGGCAATTCACCCCTCCACTTT. Protein sequence: CASSLWGNSPLHF.

V and J are TRBV2 and TRBJ2-7; no firm D call. The CDR3 totals 12 residues. V lost 7 bases, J lost 3 bases, and 10 bases lay in between. Germline CDR1 and CDR2: SNHLY and FYNNEI. CDR3 nucleotides: TGTGCCAGCACCGGAGAAAACTACGAGCAGTACTTC. Residues: CASTGENYEQYF.

The CDR3 DNA is TGTGCCAGCAGGGAGGACAGCTATGGCTACACCTTC. This translates into CASREDSYGYTF. The rearrangement joins TRBV25-1 to TRBJ1-2; tentatively, D is TRBD1 (6 bases). V dropped 6 bases and J dropped 4 bases, with 9 bases sitting between them. CDR3 length: 12 residues. Germline assignment: CDR1 MGHDK and CDR2 SYGVNS.

The chain carries TRBV6-2 or TRBV6-3 and TRBJ2-7, with 9 bases lining up with TRBD1. Per germline, CDR1 MNHEY and CDR2 SVGEGT. The CDR3 is 14 amino acids. With V trimmed by 5 bases and J by 3 bases, 5 bases remained unmatched. The CDR3 sequence: CASSQATGGYEQYF. The DNA for the CDR3 is TGTGCCAGCAGTCAAGCGACAGGGGGCTACGAGCAGTACTTC.

This clone was seen once. The V call is TRBV7-9, the J call TRBJ2-1, with 8 bases lining up with TRBD1. There are 14 residues in the CDR3. Germline CDR1 is SEHNR and CDR2 is FQNEAQ (reference sequence). The V and J ends lost 5 bases and 5 bases, in that order; junction bases with no gene match: 5. The CDR3 DNA reads TGTGCCAGCAGCGGCAGGGGGCAGGACAATGAGCAGTTCTTC. Protein product: CASSGRGQDNEQFF. Full variable domain (outside the CDR3, taken from reference TRBV7-9 and TRBJ2-1): DTGVSQNPRHKITKRGQNVTFRCDPISEHNRLYWYRQTLGQGPEFLTYFQNEAQLEKSRLLSDRFSAERPKGSFSTLEIQRTEQGDSAMYLCASSGRGQDNEQFFGPGTRLTVL.

The V call is TRBV30, the J call TRBJ2-3; 14 nucleotides line up with TRBD2. This CDR3 has 15 residues. CDR1 is GTSNPN, CDR2 SVGIG, per germline (reference sequence). V was pared by 5 bases and J by 9 bases, with 10 bases of the junction left unmatched. Written as DNA, the CDR3 is TGTGCCTGGGGTGGGGGACTAGCGGGAGCTGAAACGCAGTATTTT. Translated: CAWGGGLAGAETQYF.

The rearrangement uses TRBV5-6 and TRBJ1-6; D remains ambiguous. V was clipped by 2 bases and J by 4 bases, with 13 bases between them. The CDR3 consists of 16 residues. Germline V gene sequence: CDR1 SGHDT, CDR2 YYEEEE. The CDR3 here is CASSFRGLGYNSPLHF. DNA for the CDR3: TGTGCCAGCAGCTTCCGGGGTCTGGGGTATAATTCACCCCTCCACTTT. The full variable domain, rest sourced from reference TRBV5-6 and TRBJ1-6, is DAGVTQSPTHLIKTRGQQVTLRCSPKSGHDTVSWYQQALGQGPQFIFQYYEEEERQRGNFPDRFSGHQFPNYSSELNVNALLLGDSALYLCASSFRGLGYNSPLHFGNGTRLTVT.

Here the CDR3 DNA reads TGTGCCTGGATGGGGGAGGACGAGCAGTACTTC. Translating it yields CAWMGEDEQYF. The V gene is TRBV30, the J gene TRBJ2-7; maybe TRBD2 (6 bases). Per germline, CDR1 GTSNPN and CDR2 SVGIG (reference sequence). V was shortened by 4 bases and J by 5 bases, with 9 bases between the two germline ends. The CDR3 sequence is 11 residues long.